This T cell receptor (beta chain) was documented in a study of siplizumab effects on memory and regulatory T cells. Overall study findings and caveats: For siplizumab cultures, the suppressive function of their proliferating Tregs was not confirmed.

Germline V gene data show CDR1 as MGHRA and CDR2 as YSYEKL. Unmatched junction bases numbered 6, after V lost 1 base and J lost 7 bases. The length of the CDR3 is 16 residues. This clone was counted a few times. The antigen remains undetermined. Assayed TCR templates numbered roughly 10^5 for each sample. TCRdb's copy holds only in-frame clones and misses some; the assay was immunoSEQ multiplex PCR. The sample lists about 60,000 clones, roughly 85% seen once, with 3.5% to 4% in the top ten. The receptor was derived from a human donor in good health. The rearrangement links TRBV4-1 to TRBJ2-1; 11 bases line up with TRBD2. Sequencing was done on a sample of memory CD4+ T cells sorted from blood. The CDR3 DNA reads TGCGCCAGCAGCCAAGTGAGGGTAGCGGGAGGGAATGAGCAGTTCTTC. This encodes CASSQVRVAGGNEQFF.